Below, 6 T cell receptor beta chains from the same sample are listed, as sequenced in a study of blood T cell repertoires in COVID-19. Only in-frame clones appear in the TCRdb table, and some are missing; sequencing was by immunoSEQ multiplex PCR. The sample lists under 35,000 clones; 85% to 90% were seen once. Sequencing input: peripheral blood. The receptor set was obtained from an older woman with active COVID-19.

The J gene is TRBJ2-7, the V gene TRBV6-1; TRBD2 aligns across 13 bases. Looked up from germline, CDR1 is MNHNS and CDR2 is SASEGT. The CDR3 is made up of 18 amino acids. The ends lost 2 bases at V and 1 base at J; junction bases unmatched: 8. The CDR3 here is CASSEFLPTSGGSYEQYF. The CDR3 DNA is TGTGCCAGCAGTGAATTCCTCCCGACTAGCGGGGGGTCCTACGAGCAGTACTTC.

The V and J genes are TRBV19 and TRBJ1-1; 11 nucleotides match TRBD1. Trimming took 7 bases from V and 4 from J; bases not matched to a gene: 8. Germline V gene sequence: CDR1 LNHDA, CDR2 SQIVND (reference sequence). This CDR3 is 15 amino acids long. The CDR3 sequence: CASKGQGGVFTEAFF. DNA for the CDR3: TGTGCCAGTAAGGGACAGGGGGGTGTGTTCACTGAAGCTTTCTTT. The full variable domain, with the rest looked up from reference TRBV19 and TRBJ1-1, is DGGITQSPKYLFRKEGQNVTLSCEQNLNHDAMYWYRQDPGQGLRLIYYSQIVNDFQKGDIAEGYSVSREKKESFPLTVTSAQKNPTAFYLCASKGQGGVFTEAFFGQGTRLTVV.

This chain joins TRBV6-6 and TRBJ2-6; 7 nucleotides agree with TRBD2. The junction had 7 bases not matched to a gene; V was cut back by 6 bases and J by 2 bases. Germline V gives CDR1 MNHNY, CDR2 SVGAGI (reference sequence). The CDR3 has 16 residues. CDR3: CASRFGGTAGANVLTF. The CDR3 bases are TGTGCCAGCAGATTCGGGGGGACGGCTGGGGCCAACGTCCTGACTTTC.

The chain recombines TRBV4-1 with TRBJ1-5; perhaps TRBD1 as D (5 bases). CDR3 length equals 16 residues. Per germline, CDR1 MGHRA and CDR2 YSYEKL. Trimming removed 0 bases at V and 2 bases at J, with 11 bases between. This CDR3 is CASSQDFARGNQPQHF. The CDR3 DNA reads as TGCGCCAGCAGCCAAGATTTCGCCAGGGGCAATCAGCCCCAGCATTTT.

Only one count was recorded for this clone. The chain combines TRBV27 with TRBJ2-3; tentative D call: TRBD2 (5 bases). The germline CDR1 and CDR2 sequences are MNHEY and SMNVEV (reference sequence). The CDR3 is made up of 14 amino acids. Trimming took 7 bases from V and 3 from J, leaving 14 bases between them. The CDR3 loop is CASTWAGGTDTQYF. The CDR3 DNA reads TGTGCCAGCACTTGGGCGGGCGGGACAGATACGCAGTATTTT.

This clone was seen a few times. The V call is TRBV2, the J call TRBJ1-5; TRBD1 matches 7 bases. This CDR3 has 13 amino acids. The germline CDR1 and CDR2 sequences are SNHLY and FYNNEI. J lost 8 bases, V lost 3 bases, and 4 bases had no gene match. CDR3 sequence: CASSDRGREPQHF. The CDR3 DNA reads TGTGCCAGCAGTGATAGGGGGCGCGAGCCCCAGCATTTT.